This record looks at one T cell receptor beta chain sequence and its context. Its antigen is as yet unknown. These donors, healthy bone marrow donors, were studied. The ends were cut back, 5 bases at V and 5 bases at J, with 16 bases in the middle. The CDR3 totals 15 residues. The germline gives CDR1 MNHEY, CDR2 SMNVEV (reference sequence). The PCR had 60 Vbeta and 13 Jbeta primers. The protocol was immunoSEQ multiplex PCR, while the TCRdb copy is restricted to in-frame clones and leaves out a portion. This table has roughly 200,000 clones, 70% to 85% appearing once. This sample is part of a study of cytomegalovirus exposure and HLA in healthy donors. The study's findings and limits: The only immune exposure information that was available was CMV serostatus. For TCR beta chains, V- and J-gene trimming was later linked to a missense DCLRE1C variant. According to reports, the classifier identified cytomegalovirus status with high specificity and sensitivity.

Sequenced material: PBMCs. This chain joins TRBV27 and TRBJ1-5; D is unclear. This clonotype originated in a woman aged 40-49 years in good health and CMV-seronegative. CDR3 protein: CASSPSGYPDQPQHF. In DNA, the CDR3 is TGTGCCAGCAGTCCAAGCGGGTATCCCGATCAGCCCCAGCATTTT.